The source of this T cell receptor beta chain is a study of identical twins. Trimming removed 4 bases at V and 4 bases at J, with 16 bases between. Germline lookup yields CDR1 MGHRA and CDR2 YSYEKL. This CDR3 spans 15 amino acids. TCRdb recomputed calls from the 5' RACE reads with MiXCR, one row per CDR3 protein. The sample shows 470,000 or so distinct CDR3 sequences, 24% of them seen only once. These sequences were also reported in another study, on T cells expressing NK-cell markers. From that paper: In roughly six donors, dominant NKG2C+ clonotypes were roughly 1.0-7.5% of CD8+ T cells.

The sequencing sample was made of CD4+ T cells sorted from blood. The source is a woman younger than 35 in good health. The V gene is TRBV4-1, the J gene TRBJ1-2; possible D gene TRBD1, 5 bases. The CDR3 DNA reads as TGCGCCAGCAGCCGCGAACCTCGGACAACCTATGGCTACACCTTC. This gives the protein CASSREPRTTYGYTF.